This entry lists 14 T cell receptor beta chains sequenced from one sample in a study of blood T cell repertoires in COVID-19. The assay was immunoSEQ multiplex PCR, and TCRdb's table has in-frame clones only and misses some. Among about 330,000 clones listed, more than 70% were seen once. The sequencing sample was made of peripheral blood. These receptors were collected from a woman aged 45-65 years with acute or convalescent COVID-19.

The chain has TRBV15 and TRBJ1-4; D remains ambiguous. This CDR3 comprises 13 residues. Trimming shortened V by 1 base and J by 6 bases, and 6 bases separated the two germline ends. Germline loops: CDR1 LNHNV, CDR2 YYDKDF (reference sequence). CDR3 in amino acids: CATSRGHDEKLFF. CDR3 DNA sequence: TGTGCCACCAGCAGAGGACATGATGAAAAACTGTTTTTT.

The chain combines TRBV6-4 with TRBJ1-1, with 9 bases aligning to TRBD1. Germline lookup yields CDR1 MRHNA and CDR2 SNTAGT. CDR3 length: 13 residues. V shed 3 bases and J 7 bases; nucleotides not matched to a gene: 3. For the CDR3, the DNA is TGTGCCAGCAGTGATCCGGACAGGGGTGAAGCTTTCTTT. Translation: CASSDPDRGEAFF.

The chain combines TRBV28 with TRBJ2-3; 7 nucleotides match TRBD2. Per the germline V gene, CDR1 is MDHEN and CDR2 is SYDVKM. This CDR3 contains 15 residues. Trimming cost V 10 bases and J 4 bases; bases outside gene matches: 14. The CDR3 reads CATASGGSFADTQYF. For the CDR3, the DNA is TGTGCCACAGCTTCTGGCGGGAGTTTCGCAGATACGCAGTATTTT.

The rearrangement links TRBV28 to TRBJ2-5; 8 bases map to TRBD2. This CDR3 contains 15 residues. The germline V gene encodes CDR1 MDHEN and CDR2 SYDVKM. V was clipped by 6 bases and J by 5 bases; unmatched bases: 11. For the CDR3, the DNA is TGTGCCAGCAGCCCAACCGGAGCGGGAGACGAGACCCAGTACTTC. Translated: CASSPTGAGDETQYF.

The V and J genes are TRBV28 and TRBJ2-1, with TRBD2 as a possible D gene (6 bases). V was trimmed by 2 bases and J by 9 bases, leaving 17 bases between them. Germline V CDR1 and CDR2: MDHEN, SYDVKM. The CDR3 runs to 15 residues. CDR3 residues: CASSLPLSGVLEQFF. Written as DNA, the CDR3 is TGTGCCAGCAGTTTACCCCTCTCGGGAGTCCTTGAGCAGTTCTTC.

The CDR3 DNA is TGTGCCAGCAGCGGCCGACAGGGGGCGGTTAGAAATGGCTACACCTTC. Translating it yields CASSGRQGAVRNGYTF. The chain employs TRBV7-8 and TRBJ1-2; TRBD1 aligns across 10 bases. Germline loops: CDR1 SGHVS, CDR2 FQNEAQ. The CDR3 is 16 amino acids. The ends lost 5 bases at V and 6 bases at J; junction bases unmatched: 12.

The rearrangement uses TRBV12-3 or TRBV12-4 and TRBJ2-4; TRBD1 matches at 10 bases. This CDR3 is built from 13 residues. J lost 9 bases, V lost 6 bases, and 5 bases had no gene match. CDR3 residues: CASSRQGAGIQYF. The CDR3 bases are TGTGCCAGCAGCCGACAGGGGGCCGGCATTCAGTACTTC.

This clone was seen a handful of times. V is TRBV28 and J is TRBJ1-4; 8 bases match TRBD1. The CDR3 has 19 residues. CDR1 and CDR2 (germline): MDHEN, SYDVKM. With 5 bases clipped from V and 5 bases from J, the junction kept 19 bases outside the gene matches. CDR3: CASSPPPGTGTWENEKLFF. CDR3 bases: TGTGCCAGCAGTCCACCCCCCGGGACAGGTACATGGGAAAATGAAAAACTGTTTTTT.

The DNA for the CDR3 is TGTGCCAGCAGCGCTAGGACAGGGGAGCAGTTCTTC. The encoded protein is CASSARTGEQFF. V gene TRBV9 combines with J gene TRBJ2-1, with 8 bases fitting TRBD1. Germline assignment: CDR1 SGDLS and CDR2 YYNGEE. Losses at the gene ends were 3 bases for V and 10 bases for J; bases not matched to a gene: 3. The CDR3 runs 12 residues.

V gene TRBV7-9 combines with J gene TRBJ2-7, with 7 bases aligning to TRBD2. Unmatched junction bases numbered 6, after V lost 4 bases and J lost 3 bases. The CDR3 loop spans 14 amino acids. Germline V gene sequence: CDR1 SEHNR, CDR2 FQNEAQ (reference sequence). CDR3 DNA: TGTGCCAGCAGCTGGGGCGGGGGATTCTACGAGCAGTACTTC. The encoded protein is CASSWGGGFYEQYF.

This clone came up a few times. This sequence joins TRBV28 and TRBJ2-7, with 8 positions matching TRBD1. CDR1 is MDHEN, CDR2 SYDVKM, per germline. This CDR3 has 14 residues. V lost 6 bases to trimming and J lost 1 base; unmatched junction nucleotides: 5. CDR3 coding DNA: TGTGCCAGCAGGCGACAGGGGTGGTCCTACGAGCAGTACTTC. Its protein is CASRRQGWSYEQYF.

The V call is TRBV9, the J call TRBJ2-5, with 7 bases matching TRBD1. V dropped 3 bases and J dropped 2; count of bases not matched to a gene: 7. The CDR3 totals 15 residues. CDR1 and CDR2 (germline): SGDLS, YYNGEE. The CDR3 coding sequence is TGTGCCAGCAGCGGGCCAGGGACAGCTCAAGAGACCCAGTACTTC. It specifies CASSGPGTAQETQYF.

The sample holds one count of this clone. This rearrangement joins TRBV6-1 to TRBJ2-7, with TRBD2 matching 15 bases. Germline trimming cut 4 bases from V and 5 bases from J; bases unmatched to any gene: 12. CDR1 and CDR2 (germline): MNHNS, SASEGT. The CDR3 is made up of 18 amino acids. CDR3 bases: TGTGCCAGCAGTGCGATTGGAGGGACTAGCGGGAGGAACAACGAGCAGTACTTC. Translating it yields CASSAIGGTSGRNNEQYF.

This clone has more than one count but fewer than ten. The chain carries TRBV10-1 and TRBJ2-3, with 9 bases matching TRBD2. There are 15 residues in the CDR3. J was trimmed by 4 bases and V by 8 bases; bases with no gene match: 10. Per the germline V gene, CDR1 is WNHNN and CDR2 is SYGVQD (reference sequence). The CDR3 is CASAAASGNPDTQYF. The CDR3 DNA sequence: TGCGCCAGCGCGGCGGCTAGCGGGAACCCAGATACGCAGTATTTT.